These 18 T cell receptor beta chains came from one sample sequenced in a study of T cells in women clearing cervical HPV infection. Generated by immunoSEQ multiplex PCR, the TCRdb table keeps only in-frame clones and is missing some. This listing includes under 40,000 clones. The sequencing input was blood buffy coat. The receptor source for this set is a woman aged 18-69 years with a cervical HPV16 infection that either progressed to CIN3+ or cleared (not recorded which).

Remarks on this clone: The read stops 3 residues short of the end of the CDR3; the missing end is completed from the germline J gene. This rearrangement joins TRBV19 to TRBJ1-5, with D unclear. Trimming took off 4 bases at V and 4 bases at J, with 8 bases between the two ends. The CDR3 runs 13 residues. CDR1 and CDR2 (germline): LNHDA, SQIVND (reference sequence). The CDR3: CASSTFINQPQHF. Partial CDR3 DNA: TGTGCCAGTAGTACCTTTATAAATCAGCCC. Full variable domain (rest looked up from reference TRBV19 and TRBJ1-5): DGGITQSPKYLFRKEGQNVTLSCEQNLNHDAMYWYRQDPGQGLRLIYYSQIVNDFQKGDIAEGYSVSREKKESFPLTVTSAQKNPTAFYLCASSTFINQPQHFGDGTRLSIL.

Regarding this clone: The sequenced fragment ends 3 residues before the CDR3 boundary, so the rest is inferred from the germline J gene. The V gene is TRBV10-3, the J gene TRBJ2-7; no firm D call. Trimming shortened V by 2 bases and J by 2 bases, and 4 bases separated the two germline ends. The CDR3 runs to 12 residues. Germline V CDR1 and CDR2: ENHRY, SYGVKD. The sequenced part of the CDR3 DNA is TGTGCCATCAGTGAGATAACCTACGAG. Protein product: CAISEITYE. Given in full, the CDR3 is CAISEITYEQYF.

Comment on this clone: Coverage ceases 3 residues before the CDR3 finishes, and the germline J gene fills in the end. The gene calls are TRBV7-1 and TRBJ2-6; 9 nucleotides agree with TRBD1. TRBV7-1 is identified as an open reading frame with a role that is uncertain. The CDR3 runs 20 residues. Trimming removed 5 bases from V and 0 bases from J; junction bases left unmatched: 14. The part of the CDR3 DNA that was read is TGTGCCAGCAGCGCAGGACAGGGGTTTATCATCGCCTCTGGGGCCAACGTC. Translation gives CASSAGQGFIIASGANV. From start to end, the CDR3 is CASSAGQGFIIASGANVLTF.

To note about this clone: The read finishes 3 residues shy of the CDR3 end, and the germline J gene is used to complete it. The same CDR3 arises from other DNA sequences in this sample as well. This chain uses TRBV7-8 with TRBJ2-1; TRBD2 aligns across 9 bases. This CDR3 spans 15 amino acids. V shed 5 bases, J shed 4 bases, and the junction held 6 bases outside the gene matches. In germline, CDR1 is SGHVS, CDR2 FQNEAQ. Here the CDR3 reads CASSQTSGAYNEQFF. The part of the CDR3 DNA that was read is TGTGCCAGCAGCCAGACTAGCGGTGCATACAATGAG.

In the case of this clone: The CDR3 end falls 3 residues outside the read, so it is completed with the germline J gene. The gene calls are TRBV20-1 and TRBJ2-1; 8 bases fit TRBD2. Germline-derived CDR1 and CDR2 are DFQATT and SNEGSKA (reference sequence). J lost 5 bases, V lost 3 bases, and 9 bases had no gene match. There are 15 residues in the CDR3. The DNA read from the CDR3 is TGCAGTGCTAGTTCACTAGCGGAGCCGAACAATGAG. This encodes CSASSLAEPNNE. The complete CDR3 reads CSASSLAEPNNEQFF.

Note on this clone: The read terminates 3 residues before the CDR3 end, so the remaining end is supplied by the germline J gene. The chain employs TRBV2 and TRBJ1-5; no definite D call. CDR1 and CDR2 from the germline V gene are SNHLY and FYNNEI. Trimming took off 4 bases at V and 4 bases at J, with 8 bases between the two ends. This CDR3 region has 13 residues. The CDR3 spells CASSGQLNQPQHF. The sequenced CDR3 bases are TGTGCCAGCAGTGGCCAGTTAAATCAGCCC.

Comment on this clone: The read terminates 3 residues before the CDR3 end, so the remaining end is supplied by the germline J gene. The chain combines TRBV5-1 with TRBJ2-3; D possibly corresponds to TRBD1 (6 bases). CDR1 is SGHRS, CDR2 YFSETQ, per germline. This CDR3 contains 15 residues. The ends were cut back, 2 bases at V and 2 bases at J, with 12 bases in the middle. CDR3 sequence reads: CASSLMRGSTDTQYF. The covered CDR3 bases are TGCGCCAGCAGCTTAATGAGGGGGTCCACAGATACG.

As for this clone: The read gets to within 3 residues of the CDR3 end, and the germline J gene fills in the rest. The chain carries TRBV30 and TRBJ1-4; TRBD1 might be the D (6 bases). The germline V gene encodes CDR1 GTSNPN and CDR2 SVGIG (reference sequence). The germline V and J ends were trimmed by 5 bases and 5 bases, with 9 bases remaining between them. This CDR3 contains 12 residues. The CDR3 loop is CAWRRGNEKLFF. CDR3 DNA, as far as it was read: TGTGCCTGGCGGAGGGGGAATGAAAAA.

As concerns this clone: The CDR3 extends 3 residues past the end of the read, so its final part is completed from the germline J gene. This chain links TRBV19 with TRBJ1-1; D unresolved. The CDR3 sequence is 15 residues long. Germline V gene lookup returns CDR1 LNHDA and CDR2 SQIVND (reference sequence). V shed 6 bases and J shed 5 bases, with 19 bases lying between them. The part of the CDR3 DNA that was read is TGTGCCAGTAGCACCGACCATTCCCTCGGGACTGAA. Translating gives CASSTDHSLGTE. The whole CDR3 protein reads CASSTDHSLGTEAFF.

The sequenced part of the CDR3 DNA is TGTGCCTGGAGTGGACAGGGAGGGGGATCGAACACCGGGGAG. Encoded protein: CAWSGQGGGSNTGE. The CDR3 reads in full as CAWSGQGGGSNTGELFF. This rearrangement joins TRBV30 to TRBJ2-2, with D perhaps matching TRBD1 or TRBD2 (7 bases each). The read terminates 3 residues ahead of where the CDR3 ends, so the germline J gene completes it. The V end lost 1 base, the J end lost 0 bases, and 15 bases lay between the germline ends. Germline CDR1 reads GTSNPN; CDR2 reads SVGIG (reference sequence). The CDR3 has 17 amino acids. Using reference TRBV30 and TRBJ2-2 for the parts outside the CDR3, the full variable domain is SQTIHQWPATLVQPVGSPLSLECTVEGTSNPNLYWYRQAAGRGLQLLFYSVGIGQISSEVPQNLSASRPQDRQFILSSKKLLLSDSGFYLCAWSGQGGGSNTGELFFGEGSRLTVL.

Details on this clone: The missing CDR3 end, 3 residues past where the read stops, is filled in from the germline J gene. J is TRBJ2-7 and V is TRBV30; the D is unclear. Trimming took 1 base from V and 4 from J, leaving 8 bases between them. The CDR3 sequence is 12 residues long. Germline V gene sequence: CDR1 GTSNPN, CDR2 SVGIG (reference sequence). CDR3 protein: CAWSERSYEQYF. The covered CDR3 bases are TGTGCCTGGAGTGAACGCAGTTACGAG.

A note on this clone: Coverage ceases 3 residues before the CDR3 finishes, and the germline J gene fills in the end. The chain links TRBV2 to TRBJ2-7; tentative D call: TRBD1 (5 bases). The germline CDR1 and CDR2 sequences are SNHLY and FYNNEI. The CDR3 contains 15 residues. V shed 5 bases and J shed 5 bases, with 19 bases lying between them. The sequenced CDR3 bases are TGTGCCAGCAGTCTGTTGGCCAGGGAAGCCGACGAG. Translated: CASSLLAREADE. The whole CDR3 is CASSLLAREADEQYF.

In regard to this clone: The read halts 3 residues ahead of the CDR3 end, with the missing end drawn from the germline J gene. The V and J genes are TRBV20-1 and TRBJ1-2; D is undetermined. Trimming cost V 3 bases and J 4 bases, with 9 bases left between them. The CDR3 has 12 residues. Germline values: CDR1 DFQATT, CDR2 SNEGSKA (reference sequence). Partial CDR3 DNA: TGCAGTGCTAGTCTACCTGTCTATGGC. It is translated as CSASLPVYG. The CDR3 in full is CSASLPVYGYTF.

Points on this clone: The read comes to an end 3 residues before the CDR3 does, leaving the germline J gene to fill in the end. This rearrangement joins TRBV27 to TRBJ2-2, with 12 bases lining up with TRBD2. There are 16 residues in the CDR3. The junction had 7 bases not matched to a gene; V was cut back by 8 bases and J by 3 bases. Per germline, CDR1 MNHEY and CDR2 SMNVEV (reference sequence). CDR3 in amino acids: CASSPRLAGDTGELFF. CDR3 DNA, as far as it was read: TGTGCCAGCTCGCCCAGACTAGCGGGGGACACCGGGGAG.

This CDR3 is CASSPLTSTGNEQFF. CDR3 DNA (partial): TGTGCCAGCTCACCATTAACTAGCACGGGGAATGAG. The chain is built from TRBV18 and TRBJ2-1; tentatively, D is TRBD2 (6 bases). The CDR3 end is not reached by the read, which stops 3 residues before it; the germline J gene fills it in. There are 15 residues in the CDR3. Per germline, CDR1 KGHSH and CDR2 LQKENI. V was cut by 2 bases and J by 7 bases, with 15 bases left in between. The variable domain in full, completed from reference TRBV18 and TRBJ2-1, reads NAGVMQNPRHLVRRRGQEARLRCSPMKGHSHVYWYRQLPEEGLKFMVYLQKENIIDESGMPKERFSAEFPKEGPSILRIQQVVRGDSAAYFCASSPLTSTGNEQFFGPGTRLTVL.

Regarding this clone: The CDR3 end is not reached by the read, which stops 3 residues before it; the germline J gene fills it in. V and J are TRBV5-1 and TRBJ1-3, with D hard to call. The CDR3 sequence is 16 residues long. Germline V gene sequence: CDR1 SGHRS, CDR2 YFSETQ. V lost 0 bases and J 0 bases, leaving 10 bases between the germline ends. The covered CDR3 bases are TGCGCCAGCAGCTTGGACACCTTCCTCTCTGGAAACACC. Translating gives CASSLDTFLSGNT. The whole CDR3 sequence is CASSLDTFLSGNTIYF.

Details on this clone: With the read ending 3 residues before the CDR3 end, the germline J gene is used to fill in that end. The genes are TRBV2 and TRBJ1-5, with TRBD1 matching over 7 bases. Germline-derived CDR1 and CDR2 are SNHLY and FYNNEI. CDR3 size: 15 residues. Trimming cost V 7 bases and J 1 base; bases outside gene matches: 7. Partial CDR3 DNA: TGTGCCAGCAATAGGGACAGTCCCAGCAATCAGCCC. Translating gives CASNRDSPSNQP. The full CDR3 protein is CASNRDSPSNQPQHF.

Regarding this clone: The missing CDR3 end, 3 residues past where the read stops, is filled in from the germline J gene. Other nucleotide sequences from this sample produce the same CDR3. The chain has TRBV20-1 and TRBJ2-5; 7 bases fit TRBD2. V shed 2 bases, J shed 4 bases, and the junction held 4 bases outside the gene matches. The length of the CDR3 is 13 residues. Germline assignment: CDR1 DFQATT and CDR2 SNEGSKA (reference sequence). The CDR3 sequence is CSARFLAVETQYF. The CDR3 DNA, read in part, is TGCAGTGCTAGATTCCTAGCGGTAGAGACC.